This entry features one TCR beta chain sequence. How the authors handled the data: Reference gene primer amplification in the assay estimated nucleated cell counts. The method was immunoSEQ multiplex PCR; TCRdb's version includes in-frame clones alone and lacks a portion of them. The DNA was the basis for D and trimming; V, J and clone size are from that table. This table holds 70,000 to 90,000 clones, less than 85% found once. This entry belongs to a study of blood T cell repertoires in COVID-19. Study-wide context: Acute and convalescent COVID-19 specimens originated in the United States, Italy and Spain. In each case, the material was cDNA or gDNA derived from T cells, B-cell-depleted T cells, or PBMCs.

V gave up 2 bases and J gave up 4 bases, with 17 bases separating them. Looked up from germline, CDR1 is SQVTM and CDR2 is ANQGSEA. This CDR3 comprises 15 residues. This chain joins TRBV29-1 and TRBJ1-2; D remains ambiguous. The receptor was derived from an elderly woman with acute or convalescent COVID-19. The source material was peripheral blood. CDR3 region: CSVEIWADKSYGYTF. The CDR3 DNA reads as TGCAGCGTTGAAATCTGGGCAGACAAAAGCTATGGCTACACCTTC.